This entry describes one TCR beta chain. The antigen remains unidentified. Primers for the PCR totalled 60 Vbeta and 13 Jbeta. Libraries were prepared by immunoSEQ multiplex PCR; TCRdb keeps only in-frame clonotypes and omits some of them. The listing records some 200,000 clones. This specimen belongs to a study of cytomegalovirus exposure and HLA in healthy donors. Regarding the study as a whole: Cytomegalovirus-associated status was assigned to more than 150 TCR beta chains.

Trimming at V came to 6 bases and at J to 5 bases, leaving 11 bases not matched to a gene. CDR3 length: 15 amino acids. In germline, CDR1 is SGDLS, CDR2 YYNGEE. The V call is TRBV9, the J call TRBJ1-2, with 9 bases identical to TRBD1. Sequenced input: PBMCs. The receptor's source is a man aged 25-45 years in good health and CMV-seronegative. The DNA for the CDR3 is TGTGCCAGCACAAGAGCCCCCGGACAGGGGTATGGCTACACCTTC. It is translated as CASTRAPGQGYGYTF.